Below, 31 T cell receptor beta chains from the same sample are listed, as sequenced in a study of cytomegalovirus exposure and HLA in healthy donors. This PCR relied on a set of 60 Vbeta primers and 13 Jbeta primers. Clones were sequenced by immunoSEQ multiplex PCR, and TCRdb holds only the in-frame ones, with some missing. The sample contains approximately 220,000 clones, 80% to 85% of which appear only once. The material sequenced was PBMCs. These TCRs come from a boy aged 2 to 9 in good health and CMV-seronegative.

V gene TRBV7-9 combines with J gene TRBJ2-3; TRBD1 matches at 7 bases. With V trimmed by 2 bases and J by 0 bases, 8 bases remained unmatched. The CDR3 runs to 17 residues. Per the germline V gene, CDR1 is SEHNR and CDR2 is FQNEAQ (reference sequence). This chain's CDR3 is CASSLNRQGSSTDTQYF. The CDR3 DNA is TGTGCCAGCAGCTTAAACAGACAGGGCTCCAGCACAGATACGCAGTATTTT.

The chain links TRBV5-6 to TRBJ2-7; a weak D match, TRBD2 (6 bases). Germline V gene sequence: CDR1 SGHDT, CDR2 YYEEEE. The CDR3 has 13 amino acids. V lost 4 bases, J lost 6 bases, and 14 bases lay in between. This chain's CDR3 is CASSRGATTEQYF. The CDR3 nucleotides are TGTGCCAGCAGCCGCGGGGCCACGACCGAGCAGTACTTC.

The V and J genes are TRBV6-1 and TRBJ2-5; the match to TRBD2 covers 7 bases. CDR1 MNHNS and CDR2 SASEGT come from the germline V gene. J gave up 5 bases and V 4 bases, and 13 bases lay outside the gene matches. The CDR3 is made up of 16 amino acids. DNA for the CDR3: TGTGCCAGCAGTGCTTATGTGGGAGGGTCGTTGGAGACCCAGTACTTC. Translation gives CASSAYVGGSLETQYF.

The chain couples TRBV5-4 to TRBJ2-4, with no clear D. Trimming pared 0 bases from V and 0 bases from J, leaving 7 bases between. There are 15 residues in the CDR3. Germline CDR1 is SGHNT and CDR2 is YYREEE (reference sequence). The CDR3 here is CASSLAGVAKNIQYF. The CDR3, as DNA: TGTGCCAGCAGCTTGGCCGGAGTAGCCAAAAACATTCAGTACTTC.

The V gene is TRBV19, the J gene TRBJ1-5; maybe TRBD1 (5 bases). V was trimmed by 7 bases and J by 2 bases, leaving 15 bases between them. The germline CDR1 and CDR2 sequences are LNHDA and SQIVND (reference sequence). This CDR3 has 15 amino acids. CDR3 bases: TGTGCCAGTACGCCACAGGTTTATGGCAATCAGCCCCAGCATTTT. It is translated as CASTPQVYGNQPQHF.

This clone was observed once. The chain employs TRBV27 and TRBJ2-5; 7 bases are shared with TRBD1. The CDR3 has 16 amino acids. V lost 3 bases and J lost 1; bases outside the gene matches: 8. Per the germline V gene, CDR1 is MNHEY and CDR2 is SMNVEV (reference sequence). In nucleotides, the CDR3 is TGTGCCAGCAGTTTTTATACCGGGACAGCCCAAGAGACCCAGTACTTC. Protein sequence: CASSFYTGTAQETQYF.

In DNA form, the CDR3 reads TGTGCCAGCAACTTGGAGCGGGGGCTTTCGGAGACCCAGTACTTC. As protein: CASNLERGLSETQYF. The chain couples TRBV6-6 to TRBJ2-5; 8 positions agree with TRBD2. The ends lost 7 bases at V and 5 bases at J; junction bases unmatched: 12. The CDR3 runs 15 residues. The germline V gene encodes CDR1 MNHNY and CDR2 SVGAGI (reference sequence).

The rearrangement joins TRBV30 to TRBJ2-1, with TRBD2 as a possible D gene (6 bases). Germline V CDR1 and CDR2: GTSNPN, SVGIG (reference sequence). The ends were cut back, 4 bases at V and 0 bases at J, with 13 bases in the middle. This CDR3 contains 15 residues. The DNA of the CDR3 is TGTGCCTGGACCCCCCGGGGGAGCTCCTACAATGAGCAGTTCTTC. Protein sequence: CAWTPRGSSYNEQFF.

This chain connects TRBV30 to TRBJ1-3; D remains ambiguous. The CDR3 sequence is 14 residues long. The V gene's germline CDR1 is GTSNPN and CDR2 SVGIG (reference sequence). The V end was cut by 4 bases, the J end by 0 bases, with 10 bases between. The CDR3 spells CAWNPTTSGNTIYF. CDR3 DNA sequence: TGTGCCTGGAATCCAACAACCTCTGGAAACACCATATATTTT.

This clone occurred a few times. The chain links TRBV6-6 to TRBJ1-1, with 7 bases that match TRBD1. The CDR3 covers 14 residues. V lost 3 bases and J lost 3; bases outside the gene matches: 4. Germline CDR1 MNHNY, CDR2 SVGAGI (reference sequence). The CDR3 DNA reads TGTGCCAGCAGTTATGCGGACAGGCACACTGAAGCTTTCTTT. Its protein is CASSYADRHTEAFF.

The chain has TRBV7-6 and TRBJ2-3, with TRBD2 matching 9 bases. The CDR3 runs to 16 residues. Germline V gene lookup returns CDR1 SGHVS and CDR2 FNYEAQ. V gave up 5 bases and J gave up 3 bases; unmatched junction bases: 9. The CDR3 here is CASSPGLAGITDTQYF. The CDR3 nucleotides read TGTGCCAGCAGCCCCGGGCTAGCGGGGATTACAGATACGCAGTATTTT.

The chain combines TRBV7-8 with TRBJ2-5; the match to TRBD2 covers 10 bases. V trimming: 3 bases; J trimming: 5 bases; junction bases outside the gene matches: 6. Germline lookup yields CDR1 SGHVS and CDR2 FQNEAQ. The CDR3 runs to 15 residues. The CDR3 sequence is CASSLRSGREETQYF. For the CDR3, the DNA is TGTGCCAGCAGCTTGAGGAGCGGGAGGGAGGAGACCCAGTACTTC.

The DNA of the CDR3 is TGTGCCTGGAGGCTAGCGGGAGCCACAGATACGCAGTATTTT. It specifies CAWRLAGATDTQYF. The chain links TRBV30 to TRBJ2-3, with 10 bases that match TRBD2. With 3 bases clipped from V and 2 bases from J, the junction kept 2 bases outside the gene matches. This CDR3 is built from 14 residues. From germline, CDR1 is GTSNPN and CDR2 SVGIG (reference sequence).

The chain joins TRBV7-8 to TRBJ1-1; weak D call: TRBD1 (6 bases). The germline V gene has CDR1 SGHVS and CDR2 FQNEAQ. V lost 5 bases and J lost 1, with 17 bases in between. The CDR3 extends over 16 amino acids. CDR3 sequence: CASSRRGGFQNTEAFF. In nucleotides, the CDR3 is TGTGCCAGCAGCCGAAGGGGGGGTTTTCAGAACACTGAAGCTTTCTTT.

The chain recombines TRBV5-5 with TRBJ2-5, with 9 nucleotides matching TRBD2. The CDR3 runs to 14 residues. V shed 6 bases, J shed 3 bases, and the junction held 6 bases outside the gene matches. Germline loops: CDR1 SGHKS, CDR2 YYEKEE (reference sequence). The CDR3 region is CASTTVAGEETQYF. The CDR3 DNA reads TGTGCCAGCACCACCGTAGCGGGAGAAGAGACCCAGTACTTC.

The rearrangement links TRBV7-6 to TRBJ2-1; 8 bases match TRBD2. Germline assignment: CDR1 SGHVS and CDR2 FNYEAQ. The CDR3 sequence is 15 residues long. Trimming took 5 bases from V and 0 from J; bases not matched to a gene: 3. The CDR3 nucleotides are TGTGCCAGCAGCCTTGGGACTAGCTCCTACAATGAGCAGTTCTTC. Its translation: CASSLGTSSYNEQFF.

This chain links TRBV29-1 with TRBJ2-1, with TRBD1 matching 9 bases. The J segment lost 3 bases and the V segment lost 4 bases, leaving 7 bases of the junction unmatched. CDR1 SQVTM and CDR2 ANQGSEA come from the germline V gene. The CDR3 runs 15 residues. In DNA form, the CDR3 reads TGCAGCGTTGGGAACCGGGACAGGGTCTACAATGAGCAGTTCTTC. Amino acids: CSVGNRDRVYNEQFF.

This chain joins TRBV7-9 and TRBJ2-1, with a possible D match to TRBD2 (6 bases). The CDR3 consists of 17 residues. Germline CDR1 SEHNR, CDR2 FQNEAQ (reference sequence). The V end was cut by 3 bases, the J end by 5 bases, with 20 bases between. In DNA form, the CDR3 reads TGTGCCAGCAGCTTGGAGGGATCGTGGTTCCGGGACAATGAGCAGTTCTTC. Protein sequence: CASSLEGSWFRDNEQFF.

This clone was counted a single time. The chain couples TRBV19 to TRBJ2-4, with 7 bases identical to TRBD1. The CDR3 covers 14 residues. V dropped 1 base and J dropped 7; count of bases not matched to a gene: 4. CDR1 is LNHDA and CDR2 is SQIVND in the germline V gene (reference sequence). CDR3 DNA sequence: TGTGCCAGTAGTATAGGACAGGGTCAGAACATTCAGTACTTC. Translated: CASSIGQGQNIQYF. The variable domain in full, with the rest retrieved from reference TRBV19 and TRBJ2-4, is DGGITQSPKYLFRKEGQNVTLSCEQNLNHDAMYWYRQDPGQGLRLIYYSQIVNDFQKGDIAEGYSVSREKKESFPLTVTSAQKNPTAFYLCASSIGQGQNIQYFGAGTRLSVL.

V gene TRBV18 combines with J gene TRBJ2-7; D gene ambiguous. The CDR3 has 11 amino acids. Germline values: CDR1 KGHSH, CDR2 LQKENI. The V end was cut by 4 bases, the J end by 3 bases, with 4 bases between. The CDR3 protein is CASSLDYEQYF. The CDR3 nucleotides read TGTGCCAGCTCACTAGACTACGAGCAGTACTTC.

The chain couples TRBV6-5 to TRBJ1-1; the D is unclear. V lost 0 bases to trimming and J lost 1 base, with 12 bases between them. Germline V gene sequence: CDR1 MNHEY, CDR2 SVGAGI. The CDR3 has 16 amino acids. CDR3 residues: CASSYSRINGNTEAFF. The CDR3 nucleotides are TGTGCCAGCAGTTACTCGAGGATAAATGGGAACACTGAAGCTTTCTTT.

This chain joins TRBV19 and TRBJ2-3; D call uncertain. The CDR3 sequence is 15 residues long. Trimming left V 7 bases short and J 1 base short, with 15 bases between. The V gene's germline CDR1 is LNHDA and CDR2 SQIVND (reference sequence). The CDR3 DNA is TGTGCCAGTAAATTCTCCCAGGCCGGCACAGATACGCAGTATTTT. This translates into CASKFSQAGTDTQYF.

The DNA of the CDR3 is TGTGCCAGTAGCACCGGGACACGGGACAATGAGCAGTTCTTC. This sequence encodes CASSTGTRDNEQFF. This chain connects TRBV19 to TRBJ2-1, with a weak D call TRBD1 (6 bases). The CDR3 is made up of 14 amino acids. Germline CDR1 LNHDA, CDR2 SQIVND (reference sequence). V gave up 6 bases and J gave up 5 bases, with 14 bases separating them.

This clone was seen a handful of times. The chain employs TRBV5-6 and TRBJ2-7; D may be TRBD2 (5 bases). Between the trimmed V and J ends, which lost 4 bases and 1 base, there was a span of 15 bases. The CDR3 consists of 15 residues. Germline loops: CDR1 SGHDT, CDR2 YYEEEE. DNA for the CDR3: TGTGCCAGCAGCCCCCTGACTACCACTTCCTACGAGCAGTACTTC. Its translation is CASSPLTTTSYEQYF.

This clone came up a few times. This rearrangement joins TRBV7-6 to TRBJ2-2; D is unresolved. The V end lost 4 bases, the J end lost 2 bases, and 11 bases lay between the germline ends. The CDR3 has 15 amino acids. The germline V gene encodes CDR1 SGHVS and CDR2 FNYEAQ. This CDR3 is CASSSPTVNTGELFF. In DNA form, the CDR3 reads TGTGCCAGCAGCTCCCCCACAGTAAACACCGGGGAGCTGTTTTTT.

The chain combines TRBV7-2 with TRBJ2-1; 8 bases map to TRBD1. V lost 1 base, J lost 3 bases, and 14 bases stayed unmatched. The CDR3 sequence is 19 residues long. Germline V gene lookup returns CDR1 SGHTA and CDR2 FQGNSA. In DNA, the CDR3 is TGTGCCAGCAGCTTAGTCAACGTAGGACAGGGCCACTTCTACAATGAGCAGTTCTTC. Protein product: CASSLVNVGQGHFYNEQFF.

The chain carries TRBV25-1 and TRBJ1-2, with D perhaps TRBD1 (6 bases). Trimming stripped 6 bases from V and 4 bases from J, with 12 bases between. The CDR3 consists of 13 residues. The germline V gene encodes CDR1 MGHDK and CDR2 SYGVNS. The CDR3 coding sequence is TGTGCCAGCAGGATTAAGGACAGCTATGGCTACACCTTC. It encodes CASRIKDSYGYTF.

The J gene is TRBJ2-7, the V gene TRBV7-2; D may be TRBD1 (6 bases). The V and J ends lost 8 bases and 4 bases respectively, with 15 bases between them. This CDR3 has 13 residues. Germline CDR1 and CDR2: SGHTA and FQGNSA. The CDR3 spells CASLFPGEYEQYF. The CDR3 DNA follows: TGTGCCAGCCTTTTCCCAGGGGAATACGAGCAGTACTTC.

The rearrangement joins TRBV27 to TRBJ1-1; D gene unclear. Germline V gene data show CDR1 as MNHEY and CDR2 as SMNVEV (reference sequence). CDR3 length: 15 residues. The V end was cut by 0 bases, the J end by 0 bases, with 8 bases between. CDR3 protein: CASSLSQVLNTEAFF. The CDR3 DNA reads as TGTGCCAGCAGTTTATCCCAGGTTCTGAACACTGAAGCTTTCTTT.

The J gene is TRBJ2-2, the V gene TRBV5-1, with 13 bases fitting TRBD2. CDR3 length equals 17 residues. Germline-derived CDR1 and CDR2 are SGHRS and YFSETQ. The V segment lost 4 bases and the J segment 4 bases; nucleotides outside the gene matches: 7. The CDR3 sequence: CASSPGLAGRGTGELFF. The CDR3 DNA reads TGCGCCAGCAGCCCGGGACTAGCGGGGCGCGGCACCGGGGAGCTGTTTTTT. The entire variable domain, with the rest obtained from reference TRBV5-1 and TRBJ2-2, is as follows: KAGVTQTPRYLIKTRGQQVTLSCSPISGHRSVSWYQQTPGQGLQFLFEYFSETQRNKGNFPGRFSGRQFSNSRSEMNVSTLELGDSALYLCASSPGLAGRGTGELFFGEGSRLTVL.

The J gene is TRBJ2-7, the V gene TRBV27; 10 positions match TRBD1. V was clipped by 4 bases and J by 3 bases; unmatched bases: 3. The CDR3 has 14 residues. In germline, CDR1 is MNHEY, CDR2 SMNVEV (reference sequence). CDR3 residues: CASSSRDRGYEQYF. The DNA for the CDR3 is TGTGCCAGCAGTTCCCGGGACAGGGGCTACGAGCAGTACTTC.